This entry lists 19 T cell receptor beta chains sequenced from one sample in a study of cytomegalovirus exposure and HLA in healthy donors (dated by TCRdb to the late 2010s). Receptor libraries were prepared by the immunoSEQ multiplex PCR assay. TCRdb mirrors the immuneACCESS table, restricted to in-frame sequences. Some clones are absent from its copies; in checked studies, under half trace to an unresolved V gene, and the reason for the others is unknown. This sample is represented by 200,000 or so clones; roughly 82% of them were singletons. The leading ten clones occupy roughly an eighth of the sample. Sequencing used PBMCs. Receptors originate from a woman younger than 45 in good health and CMV-seropositive.

In its sample, this clone was seen once. This chain joins TRBV5-8 and TRBJ2-7; the D gene is possibly TRBD1 (7 bases). The CDR3 consists of 16 residues. Trimming took off 6 bases at V and 4 bases at J, with 23 bases between the two ends. Germline V lookup: CDR1 SGHTS, CDR2 YDEGEE. CDR3 residues: CASTTGRRASTYEQYF. The CDR3 bases are TGTGCCAGCACGACAGGGAGGAGGGCATCGACGTACGAGCAGTACTTC.

V gene TRBV19 combines with J gene TRBJ2-5, with D possibly TRBD1 on 6 matching bases. Germline CDR1 and CDR2: LNHDA and SQIVND (reference sequence). The CDR3 length is 13 residues. Trimming removed 5 bases from V and 2 bases from J, with 9 bases in between. DNA of the CDR3: TGTGCCAGTAGTTCACAGGGACAAGAGACCCAGTACTTC. Translation: CASSSQGQETQYF.

The chain is built from TRBV7-9 and TRBJ2-3, with 7 positions matching TRBD1. V was pared by 5 bases and J by 3 bases, with 8 bases of the junction left unmatched. Germline CDR1 is SEHNR and CDR2 is FQNEAQ (reference sequence). The CDR3 has 15 amino acids. The CDR3 DNA sequence: TGTGCCAGCAGCCTTGACAGGGTGGATACAGATACGCAGTATTTT. It codes for CASSLDRVDTDTQYF.

The chain carries TRBV7-6 and TRBJ2-1; 13 bases line up with TRBD2. Germline V gene data show CDR1 as SGHVS and CDR2 as FNYEAQ. Germline trimming cut 4 bases from V and 11 bases from J; bases unmatched to any gene: 5. The length of the CDR3 is 14 residues. The CDR3 sequence is CASSSRLAGGQQFF. In nucleotides, the CDR3 is TGTGCCAGCAGCTCAAGACTAGCGGGAGGTCAGCAGTTCTTC.

The V call is TRBV6-5, the J call TRBJ2-1, with TRBD1 matching over 7 bases. Germline values: CDR1 MNHEY, CDR2 SVGAGI. This CDR3 contains 14 residues. Trimming took 6 bases from V and 3 from J; bases not matched to a gene: 5. CDR3 DNA: TGTGCCAGCAGCATCCGGGACAGCTACAATGAGCAGTTCTTC. Translated: CASSIRDSYNEQFF.

The chain links TRBV5-1 to TRBJ2-7; possibly TRBD2 for D (5 bases). The germline gives CDR1 SGHRS, CDR2 YFSETQ. The CDR3 loop spans 15 amino acids. V was shortened by 1 base and J by 0 bases, with 11 bases between the two germline ends. CDR3 bases: TGCGCCAGCAGCTTGACGGGGAAGGGCTCCTACGAGCAGTACTTC. Translation: CASSLTGKGSYEQYF.

This clone was seen only a few times. The rearrangement links TRBV4-2 to TRBJ2-5; 10 bases are a match to TRBD2. CDR3 length: 18 residues. The ends lost 0 bases at V and 3 bases at J; junction bases unmatched: 10. Germline V gene sequence: CDR1 LGHNA, CDR2 YNFKEQ. CDR3 sequence reads: CASSQDLLAGPREETQYF. CDR3 nucleotide sequence: TGTGCCAGCAGCCAAGACCTACTAGCGGGACCGCGGGAAGAGACCCAGTACTTC.

This clone appeared a few times. The chain joins TRBV5-6 to TRBJ1-2; no definite D call. The germline CDR1 and CDR2 sequences are SGHDT and YYEEEE. With 2 bases removed from V and 4 bases from J, the gap between germline ends came to 6 bases. The CDR3 contains 12 residues. The DNA for the CDR3 is TGTGCCAGCAGCTTTTCGGGCTATGGCTACACCTTC. Protein product: CASSFSGYGYTF.

The gene calls are TRBV2 and TRBJ2-7; 7 bases are a match to TRBD1. Trimming removed 6 bases from V and 3 bases from J; junction bases left unmatched: 20. The CDR3 consists of 18 residues. Germline CDR1 reads SNHLY; CDR2 reads FYNNEI. The CDR3: CASRPDRASPDLHYEQYF. CDR3 coding DNA: TGTGCCAGCAGACCCGACAGGGCATCCCCTGATTTGCACTACGAGCAGTACTTC. Combining the CDR3 with reference TRBV2 and TRBJ2-7 gives the whole variable domain EPEVTQTPSHQVTQMGQEVILRCVPISNHLYFYWYRQILGQKVEFLVSFYNNEISEKSEIFDDQFSVERPDGSNFTLKIRSTKLEDSAMYFCASRPDRASPDLHYEQYFGPGTRLTVT.

This clone occurred once. The chain couples TRBV6-1 to TRBJ1-2; D is uncertain. V lost 1 base, J lost 2 bases, and 11 bases lay in between. The CDR3 totals 15 residues. CDR1 is MNHNS and CDR2 is SASEGT in the germline V gene. Written as DNA, the CDR3 is TGTGCCAGCAGTGAAGGTCCAGGTCTAAACTATGGCTACACCTTC. This sequence encodes CASSEGPGLNYGYTF.

This chain uses TRBV5-1 with TRBJ2-7, with 12 bases identical to TRBD2. Germline V gene lookup returns CDR1 SGHRS and CDR2 YFSETQ. The CDR3 is 15 residues long. V shed 3 bases and J 6 bases; nucleotides not matched to a gene: 7. In nucleotides, the CDR3 is TGCGCCAGCAGCTCGGACCTAGCGGGAGGGGGCGAGCAGTACTTC. Translation: CASSSDLAGGGEQYF. The full variable domain, with the rest looked up from reference TRBV5-1 and TRBJ2-7, is KAGVTQTPRYLIKTRGQQVTLSCSPISGHRSVSWYQQTPGQGLQFLFEYFSETQRNKGNFPGRFSGRQFSNSRSEMNVSTLELGDSALYLCASSSDLAGGGEQYFGPGTRLTVT.

This chain links TRBV27 with TRBJ2-3; D is undetermined. V lost 3 bases to trimming and J lost 5 bases, with 6 bases between them. Germline V gene data show CDR1 as MNHEY and CDR2 as SMNVEV (reference sequence). The length of the CDR3 is 12 residues. This CDR3 is CASSFRGDTQYF. CDR3 bases: TGTGCCAGCAGTTTCAGAGGAGATACGCAGTATTTT.

The chain links TRBV27 to TRBJ1-5; tentative D call: TRBD1 (5 bases). This CDR3 has 14 residues. V shed 8 bases and J shed 6 bases, with 17 bases lying between them. Germline V lookup: CDR1 MNHEY, CDR2 SMNVEV (reference sequence). The CDR3: CASGATGGVQPQHF. CDR3 sequence (DNA): TGTGCCAGCGGTGCGACGGGGGGGGTTCAGCCCCAGCATTTT.

The chain recombines TRBV7-9 with TRBJ2-2; maybe TRBD1 (6 bases). There are 16 residues in the CDR3. Trimming took off 2 bases at V and 1 base at J, with 11 bases between the two ends. CDR1 and CDR2 from the germline V gene are SEHNR and FQNEAQ (reference sequence). The CDR3 loop reads CASSLTGPLNTGELFF. DNA for the CDR3: TGTGCCAGCAGCTTAACAGGGCCCCTGAACACCGGGGAGCTGTTTTTT.

This chain joins TRBV19 and TRBJ1-2, with TRBD1 matching over 7 bases. The CDR3 totals 13 residues. V was pared by 3 bases and J by 7 bases, with 5 bases of the junction left unmatched. Germline V gene sequence: CDR1 LNHDA, CDR2 SQIVND (reference sequence). The CDR3 DNA reads as TGTGCCAGTAGTATTGACAGGGAAGGTGGCTACACCTTC. This gives the protein CASSIDREGGYTF.

The chain combines TRBV11-2 with TRBJ2-7; possible D gene TRBD2, 6 bases. The length of the CDR3 is 15 residues. CDR1 is SGHAT and CDR2 is FQNNGV in the germline V gene. The V gene lost 5 bases and the J gene lost 1 base, with 15 bases spanning the gap. CDR3 amino acids: CASSTGLLLSYEQYF. The DNA for the CDR3 is TGTGCCAGCAGCACAGGACTACTTTTGTCCTACGAGCAGTACTTC.

In DNA, the CDR3 is TGTGCCAGCAGTCGTATAGCGGGCGCGGGAGGCGGGGAGCTGTTTTTT. Amino acids: CASSRIAGAGGGELFF. This chain uses TRBV9 with TRBJ2-2; 8 nucleotides agree with TRBD2. The trim removed 5 bases at V and 7 bases at J, leaving 13 bases unmatched. CDR1 and CDR2 (germline): SGDLS, YYNGEE. This CDR3 has 16 amino acids.

The chain is built from TRBV27 and TRBJ2-1, with 7 bases identical to TRBD1. The V and J ends lost 5 bases and 1 base, in that order; junction bases with no gene match: 11. This CDR3 contains 17 residues. CDR1 and CDR2 from the germline V gene are MNHEY and SMNVEV (reference sequence). The CDR3 DNA reads TGTGCCAGCAGTCCCGGACATGACAGGGTTTCCTACAATGAGCAGTTCTTC. Amino acids: CASSPGHDRVSYNEQFF.

Comment on this clone: Additional DNA sequences in this sample encode the identical CDR3. The rearrangement joins TRBV2 to TRBJ2-7, with a weak D call TRBD1 (6 bases). V was pared by 3 bases and J by 2 bases, with 11 bases between. CDR1 and CDR2 from the germline V gene are SNHLY and FYNNEI. The CDR3 runs to 14 residues. CDR3 amino acids: CASSDRGPTYEQYF. The CDR3 nucleotides are TGTGCCAGCAGTGACAGGGGCCCAACCTACGAGCAGTACTTC.